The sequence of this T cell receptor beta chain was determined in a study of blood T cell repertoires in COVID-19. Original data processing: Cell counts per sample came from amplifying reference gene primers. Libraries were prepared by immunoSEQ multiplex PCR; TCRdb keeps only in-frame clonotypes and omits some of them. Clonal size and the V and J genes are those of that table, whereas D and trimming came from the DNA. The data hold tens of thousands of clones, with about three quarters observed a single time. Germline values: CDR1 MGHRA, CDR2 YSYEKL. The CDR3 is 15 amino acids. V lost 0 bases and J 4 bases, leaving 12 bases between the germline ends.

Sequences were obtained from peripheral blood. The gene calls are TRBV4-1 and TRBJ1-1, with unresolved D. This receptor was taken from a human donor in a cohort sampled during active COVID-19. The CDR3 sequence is CASSQERAWGTEAFF. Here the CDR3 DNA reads TGCGCCAGCAGCCAAGAGAGGGCGTGGGGCACTGAAGCTTTCTTT.